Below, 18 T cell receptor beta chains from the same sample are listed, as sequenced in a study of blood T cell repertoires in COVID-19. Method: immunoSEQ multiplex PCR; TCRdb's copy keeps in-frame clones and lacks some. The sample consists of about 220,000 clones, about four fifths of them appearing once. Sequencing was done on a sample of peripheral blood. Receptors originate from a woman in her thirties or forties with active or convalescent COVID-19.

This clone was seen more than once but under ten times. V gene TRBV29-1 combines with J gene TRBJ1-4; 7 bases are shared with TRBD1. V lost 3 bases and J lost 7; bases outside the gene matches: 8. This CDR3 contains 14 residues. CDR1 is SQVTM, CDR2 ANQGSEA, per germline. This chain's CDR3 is CSVDLTGSGEKLFF. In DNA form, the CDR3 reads TGCAGCGTTGATTTGACAGGGTCAGGTGAAAAACTGTTTTTT.

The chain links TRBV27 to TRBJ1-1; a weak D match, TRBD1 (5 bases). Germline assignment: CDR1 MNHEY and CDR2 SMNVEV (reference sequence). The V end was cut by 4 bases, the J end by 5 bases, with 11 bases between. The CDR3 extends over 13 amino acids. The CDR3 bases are TGTGCCAGCAGTTCCTACCAGGGAACTGAAGCTTTCTTT. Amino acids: CASSSYQGTEAFF.

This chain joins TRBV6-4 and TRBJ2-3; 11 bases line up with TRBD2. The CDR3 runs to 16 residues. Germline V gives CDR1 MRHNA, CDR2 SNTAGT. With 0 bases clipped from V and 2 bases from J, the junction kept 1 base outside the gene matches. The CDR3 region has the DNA TGTGCCAGCAGTGACTCTAGCGGGGGGGCCACAGATACGCAGTATTTT. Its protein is CASSDSSGGATDTQYF.

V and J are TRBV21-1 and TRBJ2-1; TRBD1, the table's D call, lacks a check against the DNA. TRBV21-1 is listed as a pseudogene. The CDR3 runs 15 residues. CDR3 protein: CASSKGQHSYNEQFF. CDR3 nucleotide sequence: TGTGCCAGCAGCAAAGGTCAACACTCCTACAATGAGCAGTTCTTC.

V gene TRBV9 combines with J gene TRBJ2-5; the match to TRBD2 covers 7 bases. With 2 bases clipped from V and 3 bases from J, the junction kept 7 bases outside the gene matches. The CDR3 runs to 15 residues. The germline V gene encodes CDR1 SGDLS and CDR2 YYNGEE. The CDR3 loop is CASSVSLAGEETQYF. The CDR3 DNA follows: TGTGCCAGCAGCGTTAGTCTGGCGGGGGAAGAGACCCAGTACTTC.

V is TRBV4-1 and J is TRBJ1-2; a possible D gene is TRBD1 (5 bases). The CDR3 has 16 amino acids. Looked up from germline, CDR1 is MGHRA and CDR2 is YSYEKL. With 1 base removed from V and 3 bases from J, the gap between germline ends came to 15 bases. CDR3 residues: CASSQAVGQGYYGYTF. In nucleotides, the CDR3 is TGCGCCAGCAGCCAAGCGGTCGGGCAGGGCTACTATGGCTACACCTTC.

The CDR3 coding sequence is TGTGCCAGCAGCTTAACACAGGAGAACACTGAAGCTTTCTTT. Amino acid sequence: CASSLTQENTEAFF. The chain is built from TRBV7-3 and TRBJ1-1; D may be TRBD1 (5 bases). Germline V lookup: CDR1 SGHTA, CDR2 FQGTGA. This CDR3 has 14 amino acids. Trimming took 0 bases from V and 1 from J, leaving 6 bases between them.

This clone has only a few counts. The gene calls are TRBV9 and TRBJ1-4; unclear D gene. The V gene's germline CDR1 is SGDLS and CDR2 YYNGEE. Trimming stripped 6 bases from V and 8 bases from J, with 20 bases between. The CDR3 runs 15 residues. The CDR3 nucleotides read TGTGCCAGCACACCTCACGCAGGTCTATGGGAAAAACTGTTTTTT. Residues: CASTPHAGLWEKLFF.

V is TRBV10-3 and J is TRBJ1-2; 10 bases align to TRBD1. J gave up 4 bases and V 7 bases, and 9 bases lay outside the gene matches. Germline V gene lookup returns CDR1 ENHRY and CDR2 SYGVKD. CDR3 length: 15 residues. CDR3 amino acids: CAINLGQGIRYGYTF. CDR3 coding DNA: TGTGCCATCAATTTGGGACAGGGGATTCGCTATGGCTACACCTTC.

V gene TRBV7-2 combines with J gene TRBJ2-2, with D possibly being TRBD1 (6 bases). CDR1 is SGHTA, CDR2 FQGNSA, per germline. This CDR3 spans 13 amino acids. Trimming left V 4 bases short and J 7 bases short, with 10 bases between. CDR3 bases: TGTGCCAGCAGCTCCAAAGGGGGCGGGGAGCTGTTTTTT. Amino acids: CASSSKGGGELFF. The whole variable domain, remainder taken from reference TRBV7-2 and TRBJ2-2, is GAGVSQSPSNKVTEKGKDVELRCDPISGHTALYWYRQSLGQGLEFLIYFQGNSAPDKSGLPSDRFSAERTGGSVSTLTIQRTQQEDSAVYLCASSSKGGGELFFGEGSRLTVL.

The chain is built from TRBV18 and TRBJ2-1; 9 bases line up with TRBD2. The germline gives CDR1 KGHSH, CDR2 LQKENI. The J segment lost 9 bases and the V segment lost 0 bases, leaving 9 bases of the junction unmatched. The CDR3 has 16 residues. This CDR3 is CASSPPSGREYGEQFF. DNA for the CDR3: TGTGCCAGCTCACCACCTAGCGGGAGAGAATACGGTGAGCAGTTCTTC.

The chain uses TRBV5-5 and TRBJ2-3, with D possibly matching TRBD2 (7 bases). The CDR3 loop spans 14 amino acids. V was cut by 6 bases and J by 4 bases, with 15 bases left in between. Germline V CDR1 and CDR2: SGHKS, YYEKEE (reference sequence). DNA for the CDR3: TGTGCCAGCACCCCACGGGGGGCCTCAGATACGCAGTATTTT. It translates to CASTPRGASDTQYF.

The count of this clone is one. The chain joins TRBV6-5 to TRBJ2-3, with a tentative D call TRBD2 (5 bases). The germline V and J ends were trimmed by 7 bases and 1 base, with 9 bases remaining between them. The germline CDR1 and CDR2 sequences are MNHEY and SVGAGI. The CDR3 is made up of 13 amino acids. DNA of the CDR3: TGTGCCAGCATGGCGAGGGGCACAGATACGCAGTATTTT. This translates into CASMARGTDTQYF.

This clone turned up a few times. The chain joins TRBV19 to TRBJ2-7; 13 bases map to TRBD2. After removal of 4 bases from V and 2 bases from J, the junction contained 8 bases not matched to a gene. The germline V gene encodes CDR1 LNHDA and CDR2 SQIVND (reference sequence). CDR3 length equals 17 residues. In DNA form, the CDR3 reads TGTGCCAGTAGTAGAGGGACTAGCGGGGCTACAACCTACGAGCAGTACTTC. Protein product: CASSRGTSGATTYEQYF.

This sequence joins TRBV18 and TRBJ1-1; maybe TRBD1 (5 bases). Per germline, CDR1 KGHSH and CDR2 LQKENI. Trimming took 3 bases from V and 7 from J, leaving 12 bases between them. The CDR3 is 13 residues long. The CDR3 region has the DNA TGTGCCAGCTCACCTTTTGGGGCGGATGAAGCTTTCTTT. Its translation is CASSPFGADEAFF.

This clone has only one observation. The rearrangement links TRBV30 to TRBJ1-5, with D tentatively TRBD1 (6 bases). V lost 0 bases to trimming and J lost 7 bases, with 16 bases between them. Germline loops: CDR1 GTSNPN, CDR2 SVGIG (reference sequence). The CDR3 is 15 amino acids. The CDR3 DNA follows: TGTGCCTGGAGTGTAGCAACTCCAGGGGTCCAGCCCCAGCATTTT. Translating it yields CAWSVATPGVQPQHF.

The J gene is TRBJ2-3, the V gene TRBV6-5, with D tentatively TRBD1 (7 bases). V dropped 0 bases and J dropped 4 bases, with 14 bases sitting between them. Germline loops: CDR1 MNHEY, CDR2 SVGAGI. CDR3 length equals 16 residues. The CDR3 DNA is TGTGCCAGCAGTTACTCAGACAGGGAGGCATCAGATACGCAGTATTTT. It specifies CASSYSDREASDTQYF.

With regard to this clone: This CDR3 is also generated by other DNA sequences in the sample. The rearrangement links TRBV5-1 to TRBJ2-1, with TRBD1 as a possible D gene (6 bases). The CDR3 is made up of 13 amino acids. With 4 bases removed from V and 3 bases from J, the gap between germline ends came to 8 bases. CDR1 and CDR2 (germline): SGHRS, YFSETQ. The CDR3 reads CASSLQGYNEQFF. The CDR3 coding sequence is TGCGCCAGCAGCCTACAGGGCTACAATGAGCAGTTCTTC.